These T cell receptor beta chains were read from a single sample in a study of blood T cell repertoires in COVID-19. Here immunoSEQ multiplex PCR was the method, and the copy in TCRdb shows in-frame clones only, minus some. Among some 110,000 clones listed, 91% were seen once. Sample: peripheral blood. All receptors derive from a human donor in a cohort sampled during active COVID-19. The conserved cysteine and the conserved F or W are not part of the CDR3 here. Each record gives: J gene, V gene, CDR3 protein.

j_gene: TRBJ2-7; v_gene: TRBV6-2/TRBV6-3; CDR3aa: ASSYNVGWEY
j_gene: TRBJ2-1; v_gene: TRBV5-5; CDR3aa: ASSSTGAAPHNEQF
j_gene: TRBJ1-2; v_gene: TRBV7-9; CDR3aa: ASSPSVVRGYT
j_gene: TRBJ1-5; v_gene: TRBV19; CDR3aa: ASSPLQGAKEPQH
j_gene: TRBJ2-3; v_gene: TRBV5-4; CDR3aa: ASSPGLAGLDTQY
j_gene: TRBJ1-1; v_gene: TRBV7-9; CDR3aa: ASLAGTEAF
j_gene: TRBJ2-1; v_gene: TRBV7-8; CDR3aa: ASSLATGLTYNEQF
j_gene: TRBJ2-5; v_gene: TRBV7-2; CDR3aa: ASSFSRETQY
j_gene: TRBJ2-7; v_gene: TRBV10-3; CDR3aa: AISPPKGTGGYEQY
j_gene: TRBJ2-1; v_gene: TRBV6-2/TRBV6-3; CDR3aa: ASSYRGRVPNEQF
j_gene: TRBJ2-2; v_gene: TRBV2; CDR3aa: ASKQTVANTGELF
j_gene: TRBJ1-2; v_gene: TRBV4-3; CDR3aa: ASSQGRDKYGYT
j_gene: TRBJ1-4; v_gene: TRBV27; CDR3aa: ASSSPPGLANEKLF
j_gene: TRBJ2-3; v_gene: TRBV2; CDR3aa: ASRTRGGDTQY
j_gene: TRBJ2-2; v_gene: TRBV15; CDR3aa: ATRDREGSGELF
j_gene: TRBJ1-1; v_gene: TRBV4-3; CDR3aa: ASSQGQSLPEAF
j_gene: TRBJ1-6; v_gene: TRBV19; CDR3aa: ASRLGAVNSPLH
j_gene: TRBJ2-5; v_gene: TRBV4-2; CDR3aa: ASSQGGGPYQETQY
j_gene: TRBJ2-2; v_gene: TRBV19; CDR3aa: ASSIWGVTIGSGELF
j_gene: TRBJ1-1; v_gene: TRBV5-6; CDR3aa: ASSLTGAATEAF
j_gene: TRBJ1-6; v_gene: TRBV18; CDR3aa: ASSPSTGNSPLH
j_gene: TRBJ2-1; v_gene: TRBV7-9; CDR3aa: ASSLGLDRGRYNEQF
j_gene: TRBJ1-2; v_gene: TRBV30; CDR3aa: AWSDRGQLYGYT
j_gene: TRBJ2-5; v_gene: TRBV10-2; CDR3aa: ASSSSGTYQETQY
j_gene: TRBJ2-3; v_gene: TRBV6-2/TRBV6-3; CDR3aa: ASSYLTSTLDTQY
j_gene: TRBJ2-3; v_gene: TRBV6-4; CDR3aa: ASSDSLAGGPDTQY